This TCR beta chain was retrieved from a study of blood T cell repertoires in COVID-19. At the level of the study: Sources were T cells, B-cell-depleted T cells, or PBMCs; the material itself was cDNA or gDNA.

Original processing methods: Quantification of nucleated cells was approximated via reference gene primer amplification. The method was immunoSEQ multiplex PCR; TCRdb's version includes in-frame clones alone and lacks a portion of them. V, J and clone size are taken as reported in that table, and D and trimming were inferred from the DNA itself. The table shows 150,000 or so clones, with around 89% occurring only once. Trimming removed 0 bases from V and 5 bases from J; junction bases left unmatched: 12. CDR1 and CDR2 (germline): ENHRY, SYGVKD. This CDR3 has 18 residues. The rearrangement joins TRBV10-3 to TRBJ2-1, with 8 bases that match TRBD2. The origin of this receptor is a man aged 55 to 70 with acute or convalescent COVID-19. Input material: peripheral blood. CDR3 sequence (DNA): TGTGCCATCAGTGAGTCGACTCTATTGCTAGCGGGCGACAATGAGCAGTTCTTC. Amino acids: CAISESTLLLAGDNEQFF.